The T cell receptor beta chain under discussion was sequenced for a study of CD8+ T cells in alopecia areata. As the sequencing template, cDNA was produced by extracting RNA and reverse transcribing it. TCRdb's copy holds only in-frame clones and misses some; the assay was immunoSEQ multiplex PCR. The sample consists of 100,000 to 140,000 clones, about 83% of them appearing once. The CDR3 contains 13 residues. Germline-derived CDR1 and CDR2 are SEHNR and FQNEAQ (reference sequence). V shed 6 bases and J shed 0 bases, with 5 bases lying between them. The sample's treatment: oral pan-JAK inhibitor, 5-10 mg twice daily.

This sequence originates from a human donor with alopecia areata. The J gene is TRBJ2-2, the V gene TRBV7-9; the D is unclear. Sample: CD8+ T cells sorted from blood, taken at week 24, from a patient treated with tofacitinib. The CDR3 region has the DNA TGTGCCAGCAGGCACGCGAACACCGGGGAGCTGTTTTTT. Amino acids: CASRHANTGELFF.